These 2 T cell receptor beta chains were sequenced from one sample in a study of T cell responses to AZD1222 COVID-19 vaccine. Assay used: immunoSEQ multiplex PCR; TCRdb lists only in-frame clones, some missing. The sample shows approximately 100,000 clones, 88% of them seen only once. The sequenced sample was peripheral blood, obtained on day 0 of AZD1222 vaccination. The receptors were sampled from an adult in good health.

This clone was seen a handful of times. The chain joins TRBV11-2 to TRBJ1-1; D uncertain. This CDR3 comprises 14 residues. V was clipped by 1 base and J by 2 bases, with 8 bases between them. In germline, CDR1 is SGHAT, CDR2 FQNNGV. The CDR3 DNA is TGTGCCAGCAGCTTAGTTACGGGCAACACTGAAGCTTTCTTT. It encodes CASSLVTGNTEAFF.

In its sample, this clone was seen once. The genes are TRBV7-9 and TRBJ1-2; TRBD1 matches 7 bases. CDR3 length: 16 residues. V trimming: 5 bases; J trimming: 3 bases; junction bases outside the gene matches: 12. CDR1 is SEHNR and CDR2 is FQNEAQ in the germline V gene (reference sequence). CDR3 DNA: TGTGCCAGCAGCCCCGGACTGGCCCAGGGGGACTATGGCTACACCTTC. As protein: CASSPGLAQGDYGYTF.